A selection of T cell receptor beta chains follows, all from one sample in a study of cytomegalovirus exposure and HLA in healthy donors. The protocol was immunoSEQ multiplex PCR, while the TCRdb copy is restricted to in-frame clones and leaves out a portion. The sample has fewer than 150,000 clones; approximately 90% are singletons. Sequencing was done on a sample of PBMCs. The source of these receptors is a young man in good health and CMV-seronegative. CDR3s include the opening cysteine and the closing phenylalanine or tryptophan. A D gene is named only where the DNA matches it firmly. Size tells how often a clone was seen (once, few, many) or the class of an expanded clone, and some rows leave it out.

TRBV5-1	.	TRBJ2-1	.	TGCGCCAGCAGCTTGGCACAGTACGGTGAGCAGTTCTTC	CASSLAQYGEQFF
TRBV10-3	.	TRBJ1-5	.	TGTGCCATCAGTGAGTCGGCCGGGGAAAATCAGCCCCAGCATTTT	CAISESAGENQPQHF
TRBV5-1	.	TRBJ1-5	once	TGCGCCAGCAGACAAGGAGCGGACAGAAATCAGCCCCAGCATTTT	CASRQGADRNQPQHF
TRBV28	TRBD2	TRBJ2-2	once	TGTGCCAGCACCCATCGGGGGGACGGCGCCGGGGAGCTGTTTTTT	CASTHRGDGAGELFF
TRBV5-6	.	TRBJ2-4	once	TGTGCCAGCACCCCAGGATCCGGGATGACGGACATTCAGTACTTC	CASTPGSGMTDIQYF
TRBV25-1	TRBD1	TRBJ1-2	.	TGTGCCAGCAGTGAACACACGGACAGGGGATACGGCTACACCTTC	CASSEHTDRGYGYTF
TRBV18	.	TRBJ2-7	.	TGTGCCAGCTCACGTGACGAACAATTGGCCGGGATATACGAGCAGTACTTC	CASSRDEQLAGIYEQYF
TRBV6-5	TRBD1	TRBJ2-2	.	TGTGCCGCATCTGGGACAGGGGGCCACACCGGGGAGCTGTTTTTT	CAASGTGGHTGELFF
TRBV2	TRBD1	TRBJ2-7	.	TGTGCCAGCAGGATTTGGACAGGGATTTTGTCGCAGTACTTC	CASRIWTGILSQYF
TRBV9	.	TRBJ1-2	.	TGTGCCAGCAGCGTCGCCGGGCGAGGGGGCTATGGCTACACCTTC	CASSVAGRGGYGYTF
TRBV11-3	.	TRBJ2-3	.	TGTGCCAGCAGCTTAGAAGGACGGGAATCCCACACAGATACGCAGTATTTT	CASSLEGRESHTDTQYF
TRBV7-9	TRBD2	TRBJ2-1	once	TGTGCCAGCACCACATCTAGCGGGGGTTCCTACAATGAGCAGTTCTTC	CASTTSSGGSYNEQFF
TRBV28	TRBD1	TRBJ1-5	.	TGTGCCAGCAGCATTGGGACAGCAGGTCAGCCCCAGCATTTT	CASSIGTAGQPQHF
TRBV27	.	TRBJ1-1	.	TGTGCCAGCAGTTTAATTCAGAACACTGAAGCTTTCTTT	CASSLIQNTEAFF
TRBV27	.	TRBJ1-5	.	TGTGCCAGCAGTCCACAGGGTTCGGGTCAGCCCCAGCATTTT	CASSPQGSGQPQHF
TRBV5-1	TRBD1	TRBJ1-1	.	TGCGCCAGCGACCCAGGGCAGGGGGACACTGAAGCTTTCTTT	CASDPGQGDTEAFF
TRBV18	.	TRBJ1-4	.	TGTGCCAGCTCACCGGGGCAGCATAATGAAAAACTGTTTTTT	CASSPGQHNEKLFF
TRBV27	TRBD1	TRBJ1-2	.	TGTGCCAGCAGTGCGGACAGGGGTCTCTATGGCTACACCTTC	CASSADRGLYGYTF
TRBV28	TRBD2	TRBJ2-7	.	TGTGCCAGCAGACTTAGCGGGAGGGGGTACGAGCAGTACTTC	CASRLSGRGYEQYF
TRBV7-6	.	TRBJ1-1	.	TGTGCCAGCAGCCTAAAGGCAGGGGCTACGAACACTGAAGCTTTCTTT	CASSLKAGATNTEAFF
TRBV27	TRBD2	TRBJ2-1	.	TGTGCCAGCAGTTTATGGGGGCTAGCGGGGGCACACAATGAGCAGTTCTTC	CASSLWGLAGAHNEQFF
TRBV5-6	.	TRBJ1-2	.	TGTGCCAGCAGCTTGAATCCCACCCCCAGGGATGGCTACACCTTC	CASSLNPTPRDGYTF
TRBV19	.	TRBJ1-3	.	TGTGCCAGTAGTATCGGGGGAGATCTAAACACCATATATTTT	CASSIGGDLNTIYF
TRBV5-1	TRBD1	TRBJ2-7	.	TGCGCCAGCTACCGTGGGGACAGGGGGCTCCTGGGCTCCTACGAGCAGTACTTC	CASYRGDRGLLGSYEQYF
TRBV9	.	TRBJ2-3	once	TGTGCCAGCAGCGATAATCTCGCGGGTACGCAGTATTTT	CASSDNLAGTQYF
TRBV19	TRBD1	TRBJ2-1	.	TGTGCCAGTACCAGGGACAGGGGCTCCTACAATGAGCAGTTCTTC	CASTRDRGSYNEQFF
TRBV5-1	.	TRBJ2-4	.	TGCGCCAGCAGCTGGGGGAGGCGCGTAACCAAAAACATTCAGTACTTC	CASSWGRRVTKNIQYF
TRBV9	.	TRBJ2-6	.	TGTGCCAGCAGCGAGCCCCGACGGGTCTCTGGGGCCAACGTCCTGACTTTC	CASSEPRRVSGANVLTF
TRBV9	.	TRBJ1-3	.	TGTGCCAGCAGCGTATCAGGGGCAGGAGGAAACACCATATATTTT	CASSVSGAGGNTIYF
TRBV27	TRBD1	TRBJ1-5	.	TGTGCCAGCAGGAGGAATGACAGGGGTGGAAATCAGCCCCAGCATTTT	CASRRNDRGGNQPQHF
TRBV5-1	.	TRBJ1-1	.	TGCGCCAGCAGACAGGTGAACACTGAAGCTTTCTTT	CASRQVNTEAFF
TRBV10-3	.	TRBJ2-7	.	TGTGCCATCAGTGAGTTATTAGGCAGGGACGAGCAGTACTTC	CAISELLGRDEQYF
TRBV7-9	TRBD1	TRBJ1-5	.	TGTGCCAGCAGCGAGGGACAGGGCAATCAGCCCCAGCATTTT	CASSEGQGNQPQHF
TRBV7-9	.	TRBJ2-7	few	TGTGCCAGCAGCCCCCCCGGGGGGCAGGGGGAGCAGTACTTC	CASSPPGGQGEQYF
TRBV5-1	TRBD1	TRBJ1-1	.	TGCGCCAGCGCCGGGACAGGGGGCGTTGACACTGAAGCTTTCTTT	CASAGTGGVDTEAFF
TRBV29-1	.	TRBJ1-4	.	TGCAGCGTTGATACCGGGAGGGGAGCAACTAATGAAAAACTGTTTTTT	CSVDTGRGATNEKLFF
TRBV6-6	TRBD2	TRBJ2-7	.	TGTGCCAGCAGTCAGCGGGGGGACCTCTCCTACGAGCAGTACTTC	CASSQRGDLSYEQYF
TRBV11-2	TRBD1	TRBJ2-1	.	TGTGCCAGCAGCCCACGACAGGGTTACTACAATGAGCAGTTCTTC	CASSPRQGYYNEQFF
TRBV4-3	TRBD1	TRBJ2-2	.	TGCGCCAGCAGCCAATTGGACAGGGGGGACACCGGGGAGCTGTTTTTT	CASSQLDRGDTGELFF
TRBV25-1	TRBD1	TRBJ2-3	.	TGTGCCAGCACACCAGGACAGGGGGGTAGCACAGATACGCAGTATTTT	CASTPGQGGSTDTQYF
TRBV4-3	.	TRBJ1-1	.	TGCGCCAGCAGCCAAGATATTGGAGTTATGAACACTGAAGCTTTCTTT	CASSQDIGVMNTEAFF
TRBV19	TRBD1	TRBJ2-7	.	TGTGCCAGTAGTTTGAACCGGGACAGGGGGGAGACCTACGAGCAGTACTTC	CASSLNRDRGETYEQYF
TRBV15	TRBD2	TRBJ2-3	.	TGTGCCACCAGCGGGCGACTAGCGGAGAACACAGATACGCAGTATTTT	CATSGRLAENTDTQYF
TRBV2	TRBD1	TRBJ2-7	few	TGTGCCAGCAGCGGACAGGGGTTATACGAGCAGTACTTC	CASSGQGLYEQYF
TRBV11-3	.	TRBJ2-2	.	TGTGCCAGCAGCCCCGGACAGCCGAACACCGGGGAGCTGTTTTTT	CASSPGQPNTGELFF
TRBV27	TRBD1	TRBJ1-5	.	TGTGCCAGCAGCACGACAGGGGGCCAGCCCCAGCATTTT	CASSTTGGQPQHF
TRBV15	.	TRBJ1-4	.	TGTGCCACCAGCAGAGACGGACATAATGAAAAACTGTTTTTT	CATSRDGHNEKLFF
TRBV10-3	TRBD2	TRBJ2-5	once	TGTGCCATCAGTGAGGATAGCGGGGGCGTAGAGACCCAGTACTTC	CAISEDSGGVETQYF
TRBV7-9	TRBD1	TRBJ2-3	.	TGTGCCAGCAGCTGGCCCGGGACAGGGGGCGACGAAGATACGCAGTATTTT	CASSWPGTGGDEDTQYF
TRBV18	.	TRBJ2-3	.	TGTGCCAGCTCACCCCGGGAGTCGCAGTATTTT	CASSPRESQYF
TRBV25-1	.	TRBJ1-3	.	TGTGCCAGCAGTGAATTGGGGGGGGCTGGAAACACCATATATTTT	CASSELGGAGNTIYF
TRBV18	.	TRBJ2-7	.	TGTGCCAGCGCGTTGACAGAGGACGAGCAGTACTTC	CASALTEDEQYF
TRBV7-2	.	TRBJ1-2	.	TGTGCCAGCAGCTACCGGGATTATGGGGGCTACACCTTC	CASSYRDYGGYTF
TRBV5-4	TRBD1	TRBJ2-1	.	TGTGCCAGCAGCTTGGGACAGGGGGCTCGAGAGCAGTTCTTC	CASSLGQGAREQFF